This TCR beta chain comes out of a study of regulatory T cells in long-lasting Graves disease. Points from the study as a whole: Graves' patients with persistent disease showed TCR diversity lower than patients newly diagnosed. The analysis examined peripheral blood only and excluded thyroid tissue.

TCRdb reprocessed the reads with MiXCR, giving one entry per CDR3 protein. Altogether hundreds of distinct CDR3 sequences are present, more than 60% being singletons, with the ten largest covering roughly 20%. PBMC-extracted RNA yielded the TCR library. Patients hailed from an endocrinology department in Xi'an, China. The CDR3 extends over 16 amino acids. CDR1 and CDR2 from the germline V gene are MNHEY and SVGEGT. The J segment lost 6 bases and the V segment lost 6 bases, leaving 12 bases of the junction unmatched. This clonotype has just a few counts. The antigen is not known. The sequencing used peripheral blood mononuclear cells (PBMCs), collected with antithyroid drug treatment, in newly diagnosed or persistent Graves disease (not recorded which). This clonotype originated in a woman aged 35 to 49 with Graves disease. The V and J genes are TRBV6-2 or TRBV6-3 and TRBJ2-1; 9 positions match TRBD2. The chain's CDR3 is CASRDPVAGVSNEQFF. The DNA of the CDR3 is TGTGCCAGCAGAGACCCCGTAGCGGGAGTAAGCAATGAGCAGTTCTTC.